This record covers a single T cell receptor (beta chain). Per the authors' pipeline: Nucleated cell counts were estimated from reference gene primer amplification. Libraries were prepared by immunoSEQ multiplex PCR; TCRdb keeps only in-frame clonotypes and omits some of them. Clone size and the V and J calls come from that table; the DNA yielded D and trimming. The sample includes over 50,000 clones, roughly 86% seen only once; the top ten take less than 8%. This entry is derived from a study of blood T cell repertoires in COVID-19. Looking at the study overall: Sites in the United States, Italy and Spain provided acute and convalescent COVID-19 samples. Sample material is recorded as cDNA or gDNA derived from T cells, B-cell-depleted T cells, or PBMCs.

Germline assignment: CDR1 KGHDR and CDR2 SFDVKD. V gave up 3 bases and J gave up 8 bases, with 15 bases separating them. The CDR3 length is 14 residues. The V and J genes are TRBV24-1 and TRBJ1-1, with a possible D match to TRBD1 (5 bases). Input material: peripheral blood. This receptor was obtained from a man aged 60 to 75 with acute or convalescent COVID-19. CDR3 amino acids: CATSDGGGRTEAFF. DNA for the CDR3: TGTGCCACCAGTGATGGGGGGGGGAGGACCGAAGCTTTCTTT.